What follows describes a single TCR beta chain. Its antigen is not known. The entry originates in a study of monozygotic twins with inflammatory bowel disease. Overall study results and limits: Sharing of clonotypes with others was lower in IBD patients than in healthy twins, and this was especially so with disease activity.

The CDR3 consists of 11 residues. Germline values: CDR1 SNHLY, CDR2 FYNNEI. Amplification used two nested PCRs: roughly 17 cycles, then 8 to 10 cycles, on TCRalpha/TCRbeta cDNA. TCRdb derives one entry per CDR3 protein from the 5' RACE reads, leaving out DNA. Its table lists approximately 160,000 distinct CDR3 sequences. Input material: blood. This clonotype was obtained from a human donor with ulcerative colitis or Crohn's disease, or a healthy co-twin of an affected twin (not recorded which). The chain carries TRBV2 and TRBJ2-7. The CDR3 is CASSDWTEQYF. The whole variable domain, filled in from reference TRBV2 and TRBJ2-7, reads EPEVTQTPSHQVTQMGQEVILRCVPISNHLYFYWYRQILGQKVEFLVSFYNNEISEKSEIFDDQFSVERPDGSNFTLKIRSTKLEDSAMYFCASSDWTEQYFGPGTRLTVT.